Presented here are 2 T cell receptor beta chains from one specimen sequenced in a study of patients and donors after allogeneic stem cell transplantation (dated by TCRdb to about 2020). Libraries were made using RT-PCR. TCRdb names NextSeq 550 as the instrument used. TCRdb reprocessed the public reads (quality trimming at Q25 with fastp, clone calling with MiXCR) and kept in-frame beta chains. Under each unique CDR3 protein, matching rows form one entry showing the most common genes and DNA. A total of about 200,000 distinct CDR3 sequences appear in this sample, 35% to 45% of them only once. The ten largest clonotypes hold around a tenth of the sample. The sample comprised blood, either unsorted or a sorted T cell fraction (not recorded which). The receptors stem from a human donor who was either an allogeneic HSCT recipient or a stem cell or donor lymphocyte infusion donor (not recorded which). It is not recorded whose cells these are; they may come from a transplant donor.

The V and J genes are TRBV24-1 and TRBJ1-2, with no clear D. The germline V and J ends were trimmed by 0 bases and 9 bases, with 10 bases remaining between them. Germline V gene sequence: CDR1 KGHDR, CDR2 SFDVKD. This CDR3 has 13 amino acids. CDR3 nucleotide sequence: TGTGCCACCAGTGATTTGAGGCATCCTAGCTACACCTTC. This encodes CATSDLRHPSYTF.

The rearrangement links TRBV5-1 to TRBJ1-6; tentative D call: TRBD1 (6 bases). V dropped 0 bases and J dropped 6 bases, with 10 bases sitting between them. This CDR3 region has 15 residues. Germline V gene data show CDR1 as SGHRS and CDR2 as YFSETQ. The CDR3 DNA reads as TGCGCCAGCAGCTTGGTCGGACAGACTAATTCACCCCTCCACTTT. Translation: CASSLVGQTNSPLHF.